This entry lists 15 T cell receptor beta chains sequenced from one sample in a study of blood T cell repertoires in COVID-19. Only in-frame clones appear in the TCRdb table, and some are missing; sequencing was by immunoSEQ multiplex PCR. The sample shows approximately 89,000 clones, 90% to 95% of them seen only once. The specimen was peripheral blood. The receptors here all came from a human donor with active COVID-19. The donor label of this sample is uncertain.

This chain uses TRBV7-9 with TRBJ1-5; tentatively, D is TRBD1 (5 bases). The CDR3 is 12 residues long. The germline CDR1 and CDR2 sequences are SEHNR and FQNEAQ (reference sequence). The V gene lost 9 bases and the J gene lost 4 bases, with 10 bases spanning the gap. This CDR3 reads CASGTYNQPQHF. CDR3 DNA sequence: TGTGCCAGTGGGACTTATAATCAGCCCCAGCATTTT.

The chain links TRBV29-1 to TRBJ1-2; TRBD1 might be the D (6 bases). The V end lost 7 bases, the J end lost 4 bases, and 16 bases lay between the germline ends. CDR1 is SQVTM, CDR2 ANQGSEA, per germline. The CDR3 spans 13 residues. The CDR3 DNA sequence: TGCAGCGGAAAAGTCGGACAGACCTATGGCTACACCTTC. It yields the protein CSGKVGQTYGYTF.

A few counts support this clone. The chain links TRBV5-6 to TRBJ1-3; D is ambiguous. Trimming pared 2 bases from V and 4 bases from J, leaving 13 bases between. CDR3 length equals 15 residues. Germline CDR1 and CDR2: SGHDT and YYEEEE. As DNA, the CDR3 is TGTGCCAGCAGCTTAGGAGACTCAGCCGGAAACACCATATATTTT. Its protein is CASSLGDSAGNTIYF.

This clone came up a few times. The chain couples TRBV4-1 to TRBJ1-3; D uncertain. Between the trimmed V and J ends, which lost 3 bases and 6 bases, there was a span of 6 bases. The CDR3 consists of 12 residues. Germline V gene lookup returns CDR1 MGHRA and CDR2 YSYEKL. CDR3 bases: TGCGCCAGCAGCCATCATCAAAACACCATATATTTT. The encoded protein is CASSHHQNTIYF.

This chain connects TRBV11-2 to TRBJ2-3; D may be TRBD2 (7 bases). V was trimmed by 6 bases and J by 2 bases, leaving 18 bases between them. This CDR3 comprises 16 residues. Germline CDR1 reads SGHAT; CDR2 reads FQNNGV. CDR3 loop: CASRRGTGGVTDTQYF. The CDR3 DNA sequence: TGTGCCAGCAGGAGGGGGACGGGAGGCGTCACAGATACGCAGTATTTT.

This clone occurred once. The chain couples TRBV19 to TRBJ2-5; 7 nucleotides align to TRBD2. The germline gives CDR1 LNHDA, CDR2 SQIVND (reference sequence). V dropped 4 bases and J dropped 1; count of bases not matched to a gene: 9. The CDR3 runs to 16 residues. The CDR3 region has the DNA TGTGCCAGTAGTACAACCTGGGGGGGGGTCCAAGAGACCCAGTACTTC. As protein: CASSTTWGGVQETQYF.

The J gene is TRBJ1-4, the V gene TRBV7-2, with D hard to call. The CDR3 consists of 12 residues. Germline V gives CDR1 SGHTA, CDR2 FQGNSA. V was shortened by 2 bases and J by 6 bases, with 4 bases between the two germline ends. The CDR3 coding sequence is TGTGCCAGCAGCTTACGTTATGAAAAACTGTTTTTT. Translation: CASSLRYEKLFF.

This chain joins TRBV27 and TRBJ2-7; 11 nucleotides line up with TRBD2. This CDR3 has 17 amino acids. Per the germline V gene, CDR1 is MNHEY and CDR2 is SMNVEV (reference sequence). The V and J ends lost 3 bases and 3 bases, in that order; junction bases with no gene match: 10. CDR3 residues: CASSFASGRPASYEQYF. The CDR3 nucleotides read TGTGCCAGCAGTTTTGCTAGCGGGAGGCCCGCAAGCTACGAGCAGTACTTC.

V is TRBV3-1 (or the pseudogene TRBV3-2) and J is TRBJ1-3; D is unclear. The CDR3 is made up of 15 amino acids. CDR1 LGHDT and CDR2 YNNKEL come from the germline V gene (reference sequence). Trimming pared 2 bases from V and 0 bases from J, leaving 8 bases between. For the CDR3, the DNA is TGTGCCAGCAGCCAACCGGGGAGCTCTGGAAACACCATATATTTT. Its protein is CASSQPGSSGNTIYF.

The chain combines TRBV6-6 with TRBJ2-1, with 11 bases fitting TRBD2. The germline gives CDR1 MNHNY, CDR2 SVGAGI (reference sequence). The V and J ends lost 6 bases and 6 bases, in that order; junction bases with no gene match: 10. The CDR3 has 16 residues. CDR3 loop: CASSPNSGGAGNEQFF. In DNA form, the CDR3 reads TGTGCCAGCAGCCCTAATAGCGGGGGGGCCGGCAATGAGCAGTTCTTC.

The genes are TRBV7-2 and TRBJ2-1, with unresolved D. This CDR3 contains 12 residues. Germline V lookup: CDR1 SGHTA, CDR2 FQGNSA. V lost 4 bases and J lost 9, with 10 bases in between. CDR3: CASSSTSSEQFF. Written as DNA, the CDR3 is TGTGCCAGCAGCTCCACATCAAGTGAGCAGTTCTTC. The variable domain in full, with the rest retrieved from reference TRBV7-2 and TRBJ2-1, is GAGVSQSPSNKVTEKGKDVELRCDPISGHTALYWYRQSLGQGLEFLIYFQGNSAPDKSGLPSDRFSAERTGGSVSTLTIQRTQQEDSAVYLCASSSTSSEQFFGPGTRLTVL.

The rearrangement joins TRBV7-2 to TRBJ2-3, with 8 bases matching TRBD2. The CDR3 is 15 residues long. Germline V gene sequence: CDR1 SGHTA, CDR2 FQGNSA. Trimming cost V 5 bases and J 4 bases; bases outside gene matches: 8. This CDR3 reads CASSPSGSRADTQYF. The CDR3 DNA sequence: TGTGCCAGCAGCCCAAGCGGGAGTAGGGCAGATACGCAGTATTTT.

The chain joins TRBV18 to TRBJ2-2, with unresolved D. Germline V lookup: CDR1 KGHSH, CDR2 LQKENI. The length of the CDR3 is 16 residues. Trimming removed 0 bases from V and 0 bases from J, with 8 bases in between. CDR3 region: CASSPPPESNTGELFF. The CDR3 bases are TGTGCCAGCTCACCACCTCCAGAATCGAACACCGGGGAGCTGTTTTTT.

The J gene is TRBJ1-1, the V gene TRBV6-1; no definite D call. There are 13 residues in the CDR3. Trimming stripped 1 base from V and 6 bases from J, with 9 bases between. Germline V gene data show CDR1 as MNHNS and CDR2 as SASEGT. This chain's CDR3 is CASSEVDEAEAFF. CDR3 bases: TGTGCCAGCAGTGAAGTCGACGAGGCTGAAGCTTTCTTT.

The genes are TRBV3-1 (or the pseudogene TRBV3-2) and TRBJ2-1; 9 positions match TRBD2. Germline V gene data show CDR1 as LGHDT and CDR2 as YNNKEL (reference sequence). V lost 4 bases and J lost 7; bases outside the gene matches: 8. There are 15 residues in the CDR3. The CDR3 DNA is TGTGCCAGCAGCCCACAGGCGGGGGGGCGGAATGAGCAGTTCTTC. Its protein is CASSPQAGGRNEQFF.